This T cell receptor beta chain was recorded in a study of OX40 agonist ivuxolimab in advanced cancers. A word on this clone: Its target is not known.

The V end lost 0 bases, the J end lost 6 bases, and 5 bases lay between the germline ends. This CDR3 contains 12 residues. Germline V gene lookup returns CDR1 SGDLS and CDR2 YYNGEE. Points from the study as a whole: CD4+ and CD8+ T cells in blood underwent clonal expansion by week 6 at 0.1 to 3.0 mg/kg.

The method was immunoSEQ multiplex PCR; TCRdb's version includes in-frame clones alone and lacks a portion of them. This sample has some 30,000 clones, with approximately 90% found just once. This receptor was taken from an adult with an advanced solid tumor such as melanoma, head and neck, liver or kidney cancer. This chain joins TRBV9 and TRBJ2-3; D unclear. Sequenced here: CD4+ or CD8+ T cells sorted from blood, sampled in a trial of the OX40 agonist ivuxolimab. The DNA of the CDR3 is TGTGCCAGCAGCGTAGTGGAGGATACGCAGTATTTT. This sequence encodes CASSVVEDTQYF.